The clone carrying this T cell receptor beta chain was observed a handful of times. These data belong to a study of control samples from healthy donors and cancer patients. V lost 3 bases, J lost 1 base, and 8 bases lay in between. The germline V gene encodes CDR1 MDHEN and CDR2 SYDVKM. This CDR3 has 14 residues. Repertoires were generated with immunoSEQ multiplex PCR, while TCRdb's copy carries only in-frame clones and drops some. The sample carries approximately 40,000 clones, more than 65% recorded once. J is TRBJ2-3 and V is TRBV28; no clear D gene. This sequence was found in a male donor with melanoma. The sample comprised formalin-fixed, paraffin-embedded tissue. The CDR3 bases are TGTGCCAGCAGTTTCCCGCAAGGCACAGATACGCAGTATTTT. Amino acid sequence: CASSFPQGTDTQYF.